Below are 27 T cell receptor beta chains sequenced from a single sample in a study of blood T cell repertoires in COVID-19. Data came from immunoSEQ multiplex PCR; TCRdb stores just in-frame clones and leaves some out. The table has 90,000 to 140,000 clones, about 76% seen once. The source material was peripheral blood. Every receptor here comes from an elderly man with acute or convalescent COVID-19.

This CDR3 reads CASSLPPYEQYF. The CDR3 nucleotides read TGCGCCAGCAGCTTGCCCCCTTACGAGCAGTACTTC. The J gene is TRBJ2-7, the V gene TRBV5-1, with no clear D. Germline values: CDR1 SGHRS, CDR2 YFSETQ. Trimming removed 1 base at V and 4 bases at J, with 6 bases between. This CDR3 spans 12 amino acids.

This rearrangement joins TRBV6-2 or TRBV6-3 to TRBJ1-4; 8 bases map to TRBD1. Germline V gene lookup returns CDR1 MNHEY and CDR2 SVGEGT. The ends lost 4 bases at V and 8 bases at J; junction bases unmatched: 9. There are 15 residues in the CDR3. Here the CDR3 DNA reads TGTGCCAGCAGTTTCCCGGCAGGGGGCGCGGAAAAACTGTTTTTT. Its protein product is CASSFPAGGAEKLFF.

The rearrangement joins TRBV28 to TRBJ2-7, with D uncertain. Germline V gene lookup returns CDR1 MDHEN and CDR2 SYDVKM. V was shortened by 4 bases and J by 1 base, with 17 bases between the two germline ends. The CDR3 runs 16 residues. DNA of the CDR3: TGTGCCAGCAGTTGGCCCCCAGAGGATCCTTCCTACGAGCAGTACTTC. Its protein product is CASSWPPEDPSYEQYF.

The chain joins TRBV2 to TRBJ1-1; D not certain. The CDR3 has 11 residues. The V end lost 9 bases, the J end lost 5 bases, and 10 bases lay between the germline ends. Germline CDR1 SNHLY, CDR2 FYNNEI. CDR3 amino acids: CASREATEAFF. CDR3 coding DNA: TGTGCCAGTCGGGAGGCAACTGAAGCTTTCTTT.

The chain joins TRBV3-1 (or the pseudogene TRBV3-2) to TRBJ1-6; tentatively, D is TRBD1 (6 bases). The V end was cut by 5 bases, the J end by 5 bases, with 10 bases between. CDR1 is LGHDT, CDR2 YNNKEL, per germline (reference sequence). The CDR3 is 14 residues long. Here the CDR3 reads CASSGRTDNSPLHF. The DNA for the CDR3 is TGTGCCAGCAGCGGCCGGACAGATAATTCACCCCTCCACTTT.

The rearrangement joins TRBV12-3 or TRBV12-4 to TRBJ2-2; D ambiguous. Trimming removed 4 bases at V and 5 bases at J, with 8 bases between. This CDR3 contains 13 residues. In nucleotides, the CDR3 is TGTGCCAGCAGTTGGTCCGGTACCGGGGAGCTGTTTTTT. Residues: CASSWSGTGELFF.

The genes are TRBV4-2 and TRBJ2-2, with TRBD2 matching over 16 bases. V lost 6 bases to trimming and J lost 5 bases; unmatched junction nucleotides: 0. Looked up from germline, CDR1 is LGHNA and CDR2 is YNFKEQ. This CDR3 has 15 amino acids. The CDR3 loop reads CASRGLAGGTGELFF. The CDR3 nucleotides are TGTGCCAGCAGGGGACTAGCGGGAGGGACCGGGGAGCTGTTTTTT.

This chain links TRBV7-3 with TRBJ2-2, with TRBD1 matching over 11 bases. The J segment lost 8 bases and the V segment lost 5 bases, leaving 4 bases of the junction unmatched. The CDR3 extends over 14 amino acids. Germline CDR1 is SGHTA and CDR2 is FQGTGA. The CDR3 spells CASSRGTGGGELFF. For the CDR3, the DNA is TGTGCCAGCAGCCGCGGGACAGGGGGTGGGGAGCTGTTTTTT.

The chain has TRBV12-3 or TRBV12-4 and TRBJ1-1; D is unclear. The CDR3 extends over 13 amino acids. V gave up 2 bases and J gave up 1 base, with 5 bases separating them. CDR3 amino acids: CASSLNRNTEAFF. In nucleotides, the CDR3 is TGTGCCAGCAGTTTAAACAGGAACACTGAAGCTTTCTTT.

The J gene is TRBJ2-3, the V gene TRBV18; D not certain. Deletions cut 3 bases from V and 0 bases from J, with 7 bases between. The CDR3 is made up of 14 amino acids. Germline V CDR1 and CDR2: KGHSH, LQKENI. The DNA for the CDR3 is TGTGCCAGCTCACCGGAGTCAAGCACAGATACGCAGTATTTT. This codes for CASSPESSTDTQYF.

To note about this clone: Germline and junction disagree at one end, which may indicate a read error. The J gene is TRBJ2-2, the V gene TRBV27; 8 bases fit TRBD2. This CDR3 is built from 16 residues. In germline, CDR1 is MNHEY, CDR2 SMNVEV (reference sequence). CDR3 nucleotide sequence: TGTGCCAGCAGTTTTAGAGCGGGGGCGAACACTGGGGAGCTGTTTTTT. Residues: CASSFRAGANTGELFF.

The rearrangement joins TRBV6-6 to TRBJ2-2; 8 nucleotides match TRBD1. The CDR3 runs 16 residues. Germline CDR1 and CDR2: MNHNY and SVGAGI (reference sequence). Unmatched junction bases numbered 6, after V lost 2 bases and J lost 4 bases. The CDR3 sequence is CASSYPSDRATGELFF. For the CDR3, the DNA is TGTGCCAGCAGTTACCCTTCGGACAGGGCCACCGGGGAGCTGTTTTTT.

The J gene is TRBJ2-5, the V gene TRBV6-5, with 8 nucleotides matching TRBD1. CDR1 MNHEY and CDR2 SVGAGI come from the germline V gene. The CDR3 sequence is 15 residues long. V lost 6 bases, J lost 2 bases, and 8 bases stayed unmatched. CDR3 bases: TGTGCCAGCAGAAGACTGGACAGGGATCAAGAGACCCAGTACTTC. Translating gives CASRRLDRDQETQYF.

The V and J genes are TRBV18 and TRBJ1-1; 10 bases align to TRBD1. J gave up 0 bases and V 2 bases, and 9 bases lay outside the gene matches. The V gene's germline CDR1 is KGHSH and CDR2 LQKENI. The CDR3 extends over 18 amino acids. The CDR3 coding sequence is TGTGCCAGCTCACCATTTACCGGGACAGGGGCGATGAACACTGAAGCTTTCTTT. It encodes CASSPFTGTGAMNTEAFF.

This chain joins TRBV28 and TRBJ2-7, with 9 bases aligning to TRBD1. CDR3 size: 16 residues. Germline lookup yields CDR1 MDHEN and CDR2 SYDVKM. Unmatched junction bases numbered 12, after V lost 4 bases and J lost 5 bases. In DNA, the CDR3 is TGTGCCAGCAGTTCTCCGGGACAGGGAAGGAAAGACGAGCAGTACTTC. Its translation is CASSSPGQGRKDEQYF.

The gene calls are TRBV28 and TRBJ1-4; 8 bases line up with TRBD1. With V trimmed by 2 bases and J by 1 base, 6 bases remained unmatched. CDR3 size: 17 residues. Per the germline V gene, CDR1 is MDHEN and CDR2 is SYDVKM. Here the CDR3 reads CASSLRGRGRTNEKLFF. The DNA of the CDR3 is TGTGCCAGCAGTTTACGGGGCAGGGGGCGAACTAATGAAAAACTGTTTTTT.

The V gene is TRBV7-9, the J gene TRBJ2-6; no reliable D call. Germline V gene data show CDR1 as SEHNR and CDR2 as FQNEAQ (reference sequence). Trimming took off 5 bases at V and 1 base at J, with 12 bases between the two ends. The CDR3 runs to 16 residues. CDR3 sequence reads: CASSPAGFSGANVLTF. CDR3 sequence (DNA): TGTGCCAGCAGCCCGGCCGGGTTTTCTGGGGCCAACGTCCTGACTTTC.

CDR3 loop: CAIRDRASYNEQFF. CDR3 coding DNA: TGTGCCATCAGGGACAGGGCCAGCTACAATGAGCAGTTCTTC. The chain links TRBV10-3 to TRBJ2-1, with TRBD1 matching over 8 bases. The CDR3 contains 14 residues. J was trimmed by 3 bases and V by 6 bases; bases with no gene match: 4. Per the germline V gene, CDR1 is ENHRY and CDR2 is SYGVKD.

V and J are TRBV28 and TRBJ2-1; D may be TRBD2 (7 bases). V was cut by 10 bases and J by 8 bases, with 21 bases left in between. The CDR3 extends over 14 amino acids. The V gene's germline CDR1 is MDHEN and CDR2 SYDVKM. CDR3 DNA: TGTGCCACATGGGAGGGACAACTCACCTATGAGCAGTTCTTC. Translation: CATWEGQLTYEQFF.

The chain uses TRBV10-2 and TRBJ1-2; D gene ambiguous. This CDR3 region has 14 residues. Germline lookup yields CDR1 WSHSY and CDR2 SAAADI. V shed 3 bases and J shed 0 bases, with 8 bases lying between them. CDR3 protein: CASSDLRANYGYTF. DNA of the CDR3: TGCGCCAGCAGTGATTTACGGGCTAACTATGGCTACACCTTC.

The J gene is TRBJ2-1, the V gene TRBV10-3; 7 bases are shared with TRBD1. Germline assignment: CDR1 ENHRY and CDR2 SYGVKD. V trimming: 2 bases; J trimming: 8 bases; junction bases outside the gene matches: 3. CDR3 size: 13 residues. CDR3 in amino acids: CAISEPDRDEQFF. The CDR3 coding sequence is TGTGCCATCAGTGAGCCTGACAGGGATGAGCAGTTCTTC.

V usage is TRBV2 and J usage is TRBJ1-2, with D uncertain. The CDR3 totals 13 residues. Germline CDR1 SNHLY, CDR2 FYNNEI. The V gene lost 2 bases and the J gene lost 3 bases, with 7 bases spanning the gap. In DNA form, the CDR3 reads TGTGCCAGCAGTGAATCGGTTTACTATGGCTACACCTTC. This codes for CASSESVYYGYTF.

The chain combines TRBV10-3 with TRBJ2-1; 7 positions agree with TRBD2. Germline loops: CDR1 ENHRY, CDR2 SYGVKD. The CDR3 covers 15 residues. The ends lost 3 bases at V and 7 bases at J; junction bases unmatched: 9. The CDR3 coding sequence is TGTGCCATCAGTGAACGAGGGACTATGGGAAATGAGCAGTTCTTC. Amino acid sequence: CAISERGTMGNEQFF.

This chain uses TRBV6-5 with TRBJ2-7; 8 nucleotides match TRBD1. From germline, CDR1 is MNHEY and CDR2 SVGAGI. Unmatched junction bases numbered 6, after V lost 2 bases and J lost 6 bases. The CDR3 totals 14 residues. The CDR3 DNA follows: TGTGCCAGCAGTTACGGCAGGGGGCCTGGCGAGCAGTACTTC. This translates into CASSYGRGPGEQYF.

The chain is built from TRBV7-9 and TRBJ1-2; 9 nucleotides agree with TRBD1. This CDR3 contains 15 residues. Germline lookup yields CDR1 SEHNR and CDR2 FQNEAQ (reference sequence). V shed 5 bases and J 0 bases; nucleotides not matched to a gene: 4. This chain's CDR3 is CASSRGQGPNYGYTF. CDR3 DNA sequence: TGTGCCAGCAGCCGGGGACAGGGCCCTAACTATGGCTACACCTTC.

V is TRBV11-2 and J is TRBJ2-5; 7 bases are a match to TRBD1. V gave up 5 bases and J gave up 2 bases; unmatched junction bases: 8. Germline V gives CDR1 SGHAT, CDR2 FQNNGV. CDR3 length: 15 residues. CDR3 loop: CASSPGQGVQETQYF. The CDR3 DNA sequence: TGTGCCAGCAGCCCGGGCCAGGGGGTACAAGAGACCCAGTACTTC. The complete variable domain, with remaining parts taken from reference TRBV11-2 and TRBJ2-5, reads EAGVAQSPRYKIIEKRQSVAFWCNPISGHATLYWYQQILGQGPKLLIQFQNNGVVDDSQLPKDRFSAERLKGVDSTLKIQPAKLEDSAVYLCASSPGQGVQETQYFGPGTRLLVL.

This chain uses TRBV29-1 with TRBJ2-5, with D hard to call. Trimming took off 0 bases at V and 5 bases at J, with 7 bases between the two ends. The CDR3 has 12 amino acids. The germline gives CDR1 SQVTM, CDR2 ANQGSEA. This chain's CDR3 is CSVEENEETQYF. In nucleotides, the CDR3 is TGCAGCGTTGAAGAGAACGAGGAGACCCAGTACTTC. Using reference TRBV29-1 and TRBJ2-5 for the parts outside the CDR3, the full variable domain is SAVISQKPSRDICQRGTSLTIQCQVDSQVTMMFWYRQQPGQSLTLIATANQGSEATYESGFVIDKFPISRPNLTFSTLTVSNMSPEDSSIYLCSVEENEETQYFGPGTRLLVL.